These 7 T cell receptor delta chains were all obtained from the same sample, sequenced in a study of delta chains in infants with herpesvirus infections. Reverse transcription of PBMC RNA used primers specific for the gamma and delta chains. TCRdb re-called the RT-PCR reads via CATT. The table includes fewer than 4,000 delta-chain clones, about 30% detected once. The input for sequencing was peripheral blood, taken at time point 3 of longitudinal follow-up. The origin of the receptors is a human donor who was a Ugandan infant, either HIV-exposed or HIV-unexposed (not recorded which).

With respect to this clone: This may come from a read error, since a much larger clone is one base off. Other DNA sequences from this sample encode an identical CDR3 as well. The chain links TRAV38-2/DV8 to TRDJ1; TRDD3 agrees at 12 bases. The germline V gene encodes CDR1 TSESDYY and CDR2 QEAYKQQN. Trimming took 1 base from V and 1 from J; bases not matched to a gene: 11. This CDR3 is 19 amino acids long. The DNA of the CDR3 is TGTGCTTATAGGAGCCCCAAATTAAAACTGGGGGATACCACCGATAAACTCATCTTT. Amino acids: CAYRSPKLKLGDTTDKLIF.

This clone was counted between two and nine times. This chain links TRDV1 with TRDJ1; D not resolved. Germline-derived CDR1 and CDR2 are TSWWSYY and QGS. This CDR3 is 16 amino acids long. V was clipped by 1 base and J by 0 bases, with 12 bases between them. In DNA form, the CDR3 reads TGTGCTCTTGGGGAACCCCTGGCGGGGTACACCGATAAACTCATCTTT. This encodes CALGEPLAGYTDKLIF.

V is TRDV1 and J is TRDJ1; 7 bases align to TRDD3. This CDR3 is built from 23 residues. V lost 1 base to trimming and J lost 0 bases; unmatched junction nucleotides: 26. The germline V gene encodes CDR1 TSWWSYY and CDR2 QGS. CDR3 bases: TGTGCTCTTGGGGAACGTCCTAACTACACGGTGGGGGAGCCTGCTTCTTACACCGATAAACTCATCTTT. Translated: CALGERPNYTVGEPASYTDKLIF.

Details on this clone: A much larger clonotype is one base distant, so this may be a read error. Here the CDR3 reads CACDALINLSWDTRQMFF. DNA for the CDR3: TGTGCCTGTGACGCCCTAATTAACCTCTCCTGGGACACCCGACAGATGTTTTTC. The V call is TRDV2, the J call TRDJ3; D ambiguous. Trimming cost V 3 bases and J 0 bases, with 14 bases left between them. The germline V gene encodes CDR1 GEAIGNYY and CDR2 EKD. The CDR3 sequence is 18 residues long.

To note about this clone: The junction differs from germline at one of its ends, possibly a read error. This chain links TRDV2 with TRDJ3; TRDD3 matches 10 bases. This CDR3 comprises 20 residues. Germline lookup yields CDR1 GEAIGNYY and CDR2 EKD. The CDR3 bases are TGTGCCTGTGACAAAGTACTGGGGGATCCGAGCTCCTGGGACACCCGACAGATATTTTTC. It encodes CACDKVLGDPSSWDTRQIFF.

This clone is labeled medium-sized. The chain carries TRDV3 and TRDJ1, with 9 bases fitting TRDD3. Germline V gene data show CDR1 as TVYSNPD and CDR2 as GDNSRS (reference sequence). This CDR3 has 18 residues. With V trimmed by 5 bases and J by 0 bases, 19 bases remained unmatched. CDR3 DNA: TGTGCCGCCCACGTCACCCCGTTACTGGGGGACGACACCGATAAACTCATCTTT. The encoded protein is CAAHVTPLLGDDTDKLIF.

Of note for this clone: A single base separates this from a much larger clone, so it may be a read error. At the DNA level, this CDR3 is encoded by other sequences in the same sample as well. The V call is TRDV1, the J call TRDJ1; TRDD3 matches at 10 bases. The ends lost 4 bases at V and 5 bases at J; junction bases unmatched: 19. CDR1 is TSWWSYY and CDR2 is QGS in the germline V gene. The CDR3 is 19 amino acids. The CDR3 is CALGVTRGLLGDMGDKLIF. CDR3 sequence (DNA): TGTGCTCTTGGGGTTACTAGGGGTCTTCTGGGGGATATGGGGGATAAACTCATCTTT.